The 18 T cell receptor beta chains reported below all come from one sample, sequenced in a study of spatial heterogeneity in lung cancer. Time point reported: sample taken at primary tumor resection. The authors sequenced whole RNA from tumor, nontumor lung or frozen PBMC without sorting. TCRdb re-derived calls from the 5' RACE reads in MiXCR, one entry per CDR3 protein. The table lists about 12,000 distinct CDR3 sequences, approximately 15% of them singletons. The material sequenced was PBMCs, taken at surgery. The receptors derive from a male donor with early-stage non-small cell lung cancer.

This clonotype is categorized as medium-sized. The V and J genes are TRBV4-1 and TRBJ2-1, with D uncertain. Trimming removed 0 bases from V and 8 bases from J, with 5 bases in between. Per germline, CDR1 MGHRA and CDR2 YSYEKL. The CDR3 consists of 12 residues. The CDR3 coding sequence is TGCGCCAGCAGCCAAGATGAGTATGAGCAGTTCTTC. This codes for CASSQDEYEQFF.

This clonotype came up many times. V is TRBV5-1 and J is TRBJ2-1, with 8 bases lining up with TRBD2. The CDR3 has 16 amino acids. Germline values: CDR1 SGHRS, CDR2 YFSETQ. With V trimmed by 4 bases and J by 6 bases, 12 bases remained unmatched. CDR3: CASSPAREVRGNEQFF. Here the CDR3 DNA reads TGCGCCAGCAGCCCGGCGCGGGAGGTGAGGGGCAATGAGCAGTTCTTC.

The chain joins TRBV25-1 to TRBJ1-4; D uncertain. CDR1 and CDR2 from the germline V gene are MGHDK and SYGVNS. With 5 bases removed from V and 8 bases from J, the gap between germline ends came to 3 bases. This CDR3 is 10 amino acids long. The CDR3 sequence is CASSQEKLFF. The DNA of the CDR3 is TGTGCCAGCAGTCAAGAAAAACTGTTTTTT. Supplemented by reference TRBV25-1 and TRBJ1-4, the full variable domain reads EADIYQTPRYLVIGTGKKITLECSQTMGHDKMYWYQQDPGMELHLIHYSYGVNSTEKGDLSSESTVSRIRTEHFPLTLESARPSHTSQYLCASSQEKLFFGSGTQLSVL.

This clonotype showed up many times. The rearrangement uses TRBV20-1 and TRBJ2-7; D ambiguous. There are 13 residues in the CDR3. V lost 1 base and J lost 1, with 8 bases in between. Germline CDR1 DFQATT, CDR2 SNEGSKA (reference sequence). CDR3 sequence reads: CSARAWGSYEQYF. CDR3 bases: TGCAGTGCTAGAGCTTGGGGTTCCTACGAGCAGTACTTC.

In its sample, this clonotype was seen a few times. The chain has TRBV11-2 and TRBJ2-2, with D perhaps TRBD1 (5 bases). Germline CDR1 reads SGHAT; CDR2 reads FQNNGV. The CDR3 is 13 amino acids. Trimming took 4 bases from V and 10 from J, leaving 13 bases between them. The CDR3 sequence: CASSWIRDEELFF. As DNA, the CDR3 is TGTGCCAGCAGCTGGATCAGGGATGAGGAGCTGTTTTTT. Variable domain in full (rest from reference TRBV11-2 and TRBJ2-2): EAGVAQSPRYKIIEKRQSVAFWCNPISGHATLYWYQQILGQGPKLLIQFQNNGVVDDSQLPKDRFSAERLKGVDSTLKIQPAKLEDSAVYLCASSWIRDEELFFGEGSRLTVL.

This clonotype was observed many times. The rearrangement uses TRBV6-4 and TRBJ2-1, with TRBD2 identical over 10 bases. Germline-derived CDR1 and CDR2 are MRHNA and SNTAGT. CDR3 length: 16 residues. V was clipped by 5 bases and J by 6 bases; unmatched bases: 10. The CDR3 here is CASSYSTSGTTNEQFF. The DNA of the CDR3 is TGTGCCAGCAGTTACAGTACTAGCGGGACCACCAATGAGCAGTTCTTC.

There are a few counts of this clonotype. J is TRBJ2-1 and V is TRBV2; D call uncertain. V lost 6 bases, J lost 0 bases, and 15 bases lay in between. CDR1 SNHLY and CDR2 FYNNEI come from the germline V gene. The CDR3 covers 16 residues. CDR3 nucleotide sequence: TGTGCCAGCAGGTTGTTGCGCCCGAGCTCCTACAATGAGCAGTTCTTC. Translated: CASRLLRPSSYNEQFF.

The gene calls are TRBV20-1 and TRBJ2-1, with TRBD2 matching 10 bases. Unmatched junction bases numbered 9, after V lost 3 bases and J lost 4 bases. Germline V gives CDR1 DFQATT, CDR2 SNEGSKA (reference sequence). The CDR3 runs 16 residues. In DNA, the CDR3 is TGCAGTGCTAGTCAAAGGCCTAGCGGGAGATACAATGAGCAGTTCTTC. It codes for CSASQRPSGRYNEQFF.

In its sample, this clonotype ranks as medium-sized. The chain employs TRBV2 and TRBJ2-7; 8 nucleotides align to TRBD2. Trimming at V came to 7 bases and at J to 4 bases, leaving 9 bases not matched to a gene. This CDR3 comprises 14 residues. CDR1 is SNHLY, CDR2 FYNNEI, per germline. CDR3 DNA sequence: TGTGCCAGCATTCCGGGACTAGTAGGGTACGAGCAGTACTTC. It translates to CASIPGLVGYEQYF.

This clonotype has ten or more counts. The J gene is TRBJ2-3, the V gene TRBV24-1, with D perhaps matching TRBD1 or TRBD2 (6 bases each). Germline V gene data show CDR1 as KGHDR and CDR2 as SFDVKD. V shed 2 bases and J shed 4 bases, with 21 bases lying between them. The CDR3 covers 18 residues. As DNA, the CDR3 is TGTGCCACCAGTGATTACCCTAAAGGAGGAGGGGGAGCAGATACGCAGTATTTT. It translates to CATSDYPKGGGGADTQYF.

The table lists this clonotype with a few counts. The chain combines TRBV30 with TRBJ1-5, with D unresolved. CDR1 and CDR2 (germline): GTSNPN, SVGIG (reference sequence). This CDR3 has 14 residues. V dropped 0 bases and J dropped 4 bases, with 10 bases sitting between them. CDR3 coding DNA: TGTGCCTGGAGTGTAGGACCCGGGAATCAGCCCCAGCATTTT. This encodes CAWSVGPGNQPQHF.

The chain is built from TRBV20-1 and TRBJ2-1; no clear D. The ends were cut back, 2 bases at V and 2 bases at J, with 10 bases in the middle. This CDR3 region has 14 residues. The germline gives CDR1 DFQATT, CDR2 SNEGSKA (reference sequence). The CDR3 reads CSARQAITYNEQFF. CDR3 bases: TGCAGTGCTAGACAGGCGATCACCTACAATGAGCAGTTCTTC.

This chain joins TRBV7-9 and TRBJ2-7; D tentatively reads TRBD1 or TRBD2 (6 bases each). From germline, CDR1 is SEHNR and CDR2 FQNEAQ (reference sequence). Trimming pared 5 bases from V and 2 bases from J, leaving 16 bases between. CDR3 size: 15 residues. The CDR3 loop reads CASSPRLGQTYEQYF. The CDR3 nucleotides read TGTGCCAGCAGCCCCCGACTAGGACAGACCTACGAGCAGTACTTC.

By sample fraction, this clonotype is medium-sized. The rearrangement joins TRBV24-1 to TRBJ2-5; 7 nucleotides line up with TRBD2. Germline trimming cut 5 bases from V and 0 bases from J; bases unmatched to any gene: 5. Germline V gene data show CDR1 as KGHDR and CDR2 as SFDVKD. The CDR3 sequence is 15 residues long. The DNA for the CDR3 is TGTGCCACCAGTGCGTGGGAGGGGTACCAAGAGACCCAGTACTTC. This gives the protein CATSAWEGYQETQYF.

Ten or more counts support this clonotype. The chain uses TRBV12-5 and TRBJ2-3, with TRBD1 matching 9 bases. Germline V gene data show CDR1 as LGHNT and CDR2 as FRNRAP. The CDR3 spans 15 residues. The V gene end was trimmed by 5 bases and the J gene end by 5 bases; junction bases not matched to a gene: 8. The chain's CDR3 is CASGAGQGMGDTQYF. DNA of the CDR3: TGTGCTAGTGGTGCCGGACAGGGGATGGGAGATACGCAGTATTTT.

A remark on this clonotype: A read error is possible here, since a much larger clone lies one base away. V usage is TRBV3-1 and J usage is TRBJ2-2; D may match TRBD1 or TRBD2 (5 bases each). Germline-derived CDR1 and CDR2 are LGHDT and YNNKEL (reference sequence). The length of the CDR3 is 15 residues. CDR3 amino acids: CAGSPEGFYTGELFF. The CDR3 DNA follows: TGTGCCGGCAGCCCCGAGGGGTTTTACACCGGGGAGCTGTTTTTT. The full variable domain, with the rest looked up from reference TRBV3-1 and TRBJ2-2, is DTAVSQTPKYLVTQMGNDKSIKCEQNLGHDTMYWYKQDSKKFLKIMFSYNNKELIINETVPNRFSPKSPDKAHLNLHINSLELGDSAVYFCAGSPEGFYTGELFFGEGSRLTVL.

This sequence joins TRBV12-3 or TRBV12-4 and TRBJ2-2, with D unclear. The CDR3 is made up of 13 amino acids. V lost 2 bases to trimming and J lost 5 bases, with 6 bases between them. The CDR3 bases are TGTGCCAGCAGTTTATTCCAGACCGGGGAGCTGTTTTTT. Encoded protein: CASSLFQTGELFF.

This sequence joins TRBV7-8 and TRBJ1-1; D is undetermined. The V gene lost 1 base and the J gene lost 4 bases, with 7 bases spanning the gap. CDR1 and CDR2 (germline): SGHVS, FQNEAQ. The CDR3 spans 13 residues. The CDR3 nucleotides are TGTGCCAGCAGCTTAGGAGGGCTCACTGAAGCTTTCTTT. Translated, it gives CASSLGGLTEAFF.